This TCR beta chain stems from a study of T cells in Graves' hyperthyroidism and ophthalmopathy. The study excluded patients with uncontrolled infection, other autoimmune disease, pregnancy or lactation. Diagnosis relied on clinical symptoms, serum thyroxine and TRAb, thyroid ultrasound and orbital computed tomography. It was less than 13 ml of fresh peripheral blood that supplied the PBMCs. This clonotype was observed a handful of times. RNA transcripts gave rise to amplified TCR beta CDR3 regions. The TCR CDR3 was amplified in a first-round RT-PCR using the HTBI primer set. TCRdb re-called the multiplex PCR reads with MiXCR, one entry per CDR3 protein. The sample yields about 570,000 distinct CDR3 sequences, 12% to 15% seen once. Germline V CDR1 and CDR2: SGDLS, YYNGEE. Trimming took 0 bases from V and 4 from J, leaving 13 bases between them. The CDR3 has 15 residues.

The V call is TRBV9, the J call TRBJ2-5; D is perhaps TRBD2 (5 bases). The clonotype comes from a woman aged 35 to 49 with Graves' hyperthyroidism. The material sequenced was blood. The chain's CDR3 is CASSVASGEPETQYF. CDR3 coding DNA: TGTGCCAGCAGCGTAGCTAGTGGGGAGCCAGAGACCCAGTACTTC.